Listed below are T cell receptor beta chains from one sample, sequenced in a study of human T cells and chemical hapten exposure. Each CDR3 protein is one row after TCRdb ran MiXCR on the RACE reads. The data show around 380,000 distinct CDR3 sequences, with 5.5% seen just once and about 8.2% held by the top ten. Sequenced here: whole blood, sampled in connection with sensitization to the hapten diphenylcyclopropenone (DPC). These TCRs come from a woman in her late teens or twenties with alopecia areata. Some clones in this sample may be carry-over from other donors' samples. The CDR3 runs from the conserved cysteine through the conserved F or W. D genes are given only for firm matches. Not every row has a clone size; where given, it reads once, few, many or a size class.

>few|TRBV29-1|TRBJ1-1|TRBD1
CSVADRDRTEAFF
TGCAGCGTGGCGGACAGGGATCGGACTGAAGCTTTCTTT
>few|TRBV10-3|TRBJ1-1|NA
CAISVDRGIMNTEAFF
TGTGCCATCAGCGTAGACAGAGGGATCATGAACACTGAAGCTTTCTTT
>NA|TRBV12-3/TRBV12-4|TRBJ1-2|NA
CASSFAGYGYTF
TGTGCCAGCAGTTTTGCAGGGTATGGCTACACCTTC
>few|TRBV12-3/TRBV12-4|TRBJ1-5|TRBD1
CASSWTGAEPQHF
TGTGCCAGCAGTTGGACAGGGGCCGAACCCCAGCATTTT
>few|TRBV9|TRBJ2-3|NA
CASSSGVFSSTDTQYF
TGTGCCAGCAGTTCAGGGGTCTTTTCTAGCACAGATACGCAGTATTTT
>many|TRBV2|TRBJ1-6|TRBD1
CASMGQHNSPLHF
TGTGCCAGCATGGGACAGCATAATTCACCCCTCCACTTT
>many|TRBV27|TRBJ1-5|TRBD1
CASSRTGGGNQPQHF
TGTGCCAGCAGCCGGACAGGGGGCGGCAATCAGCCCCAGCATTTT
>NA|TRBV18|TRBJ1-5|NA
CASSPKAGTSYNQPQHF
TGTGCCAGCTCACCGAAGGCAGGGACGTCGTATAATCAGCCCCAGCATTTT
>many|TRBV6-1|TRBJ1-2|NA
CASSEKADNGGYTF
TGTGCCAGCAGTGAAAAAGCCGATAATGGCGGCTACACCTTC
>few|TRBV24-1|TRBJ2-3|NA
CATSEPVTDTQYF
TGTGCCACCAGTGAACCCGTCACAGATACGCAGTATTTT
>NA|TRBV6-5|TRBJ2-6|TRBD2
CASTITGGSGANVLTF
TGTGCCAGCACCATAACGGGGGGCTCTGGGGCCAACGTCCTGACTTTC
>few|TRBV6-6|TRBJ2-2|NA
CASSYSRHGSTGELFF
TGTGCCAGCAGTTACTCTCGACATGGCAGCACCGGGGAGCTGTTTTTT
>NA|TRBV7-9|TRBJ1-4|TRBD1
CASSLGQGEKLFF
TGTGCCAGCAGCTTAGGACAGGGAGAAAAACTGTTTTTT
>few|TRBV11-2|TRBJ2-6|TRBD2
CASRASGGANVLTF
TGTGCCAGCAGGGCTAGCGGGGGGGCCAACGTCCTGACTTTC
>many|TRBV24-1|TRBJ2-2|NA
CATGSSGRLFF
TGTGCCACCGGATCCTCGGGACGGCTGTTTTTT
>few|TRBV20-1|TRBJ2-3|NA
CSAIDRRTDTQYF
TGCAGTGCTATCGACAGAAGGACAGATACGCAGTATTTT
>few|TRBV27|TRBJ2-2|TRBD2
CASSFRLAGGPGELFF
TGTGCCAGCAGTTTCCGACTAGCGGGGGGCCCCGGGGAGCTGTTTTTT
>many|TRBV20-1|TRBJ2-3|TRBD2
CSASSGLARDTQYF
TGCAGTGCTAGTTCCGGACTAGCGAGGGATACGCAGTATTTT
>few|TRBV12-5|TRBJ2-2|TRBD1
CASGRFRDRGDTGELFF
TGTGCTAGTGGTCGTTTTAGGGACAGGGGGGACACCGGGGAGCTGTTTTTT